This note documents a single T cell receptor (beta chain) sequence. What it binds is unknown. These data belong to a study of cytomegalovirus exposure and HLA in healthy donors. Findings of the study overall: Per published reports, the classifier diagnosed cytomegalovirus status with high specificity and sensitivity. The study flagged around 160 TCR beta chains as cytomegalovirus-associated. Being productive about 87% or about 30% of the time was typical of most TCR beta V segments in an earlier analysis.

Primers for the PCR totalled 60 Vbeta and 13 Jbeta. Measured with immunoSEQ multiplex PCR; TCRdb has only the in-frame clones, and not every one. The sample records tens of thousands of clones, over 90% being singletons. The CDR3 consists of 13 residues. Germline CDR1 reads MNHEY; CDR2 reads SMNVEV (reference sequence). With 3 bases removed from V and 4 bases from J, the gap between germline ends came to 7 bases. The TCR comes from a young woman in good health and CMV-seronegative. Sequencing was done on a sample of PBMCs. The V call is TRBV27, the J call TRBJ1-5; the D is unclear. The DNA for the CDR3 is TGTGCCAGCAGTTTTGGGCTAAATCAGCCCCAGCATTTT. Translation gives CASSFGLNQPQHF.